This TCR beta chain was captured in a study of blood T cell repertoires in COVID-19. For the study at large: The United States, Italy and Spain supplied acute and convalescent COVID-19 samples.

Authors' analysis steps: Amplifying reference gene primers gave estimates of nucleated cell counts. Method: immunoSEQ multiplex PCR; TCRdb's copy keeps in-frame clones and lacks some. V, J and clone size are those of that table, while D and trimming were read from the DNA. This table has some 140,000 clones, roughly 79% appearing once. V lost 10 bases, J lost 6 bases, and 24 bases lay in between. Per the germline V gene, CDR1 is MNHEY and CDR2 is SVGAGI. The CDR3 contains 15 residues. The V call is TRBV6-5, the J call TRBJ1-2, with TRBD1 as a possible D gene (5 bases). This clonotype was obtained from a human donor in a cohort sampled during active COVID-19. Material for sequencing was peripheral blood. CDR3 coding DNA: TGTGCCATCTACCTAACACCGGGGGTCGGCGATGGCTACACCTTC. Its protein product is CAIYLTPGVGDGYTF.